The 26 T cell receptor beta chains reported below all come from one sample, sequenced in a study of blood T cell repertoires in COVID-19. Sequenced by immunoSEQ multiplex PCR; TCRdb stores in-frame clones only, minus some. Of 250,000 or so clones listed, approximately 92% are singletons. The sample comprised peripheral blood. The receptors shown here come from a woman aged 40 to 49 who had recovered from COVID-19.

The chain links TRBV5-6 to TRBJ1-2; TRBD1 matches at 7 bases. V was pared by 4 bases and J by 4 bases, with 7 bases of the junction left unmatched. Germline CDR1 reads SGHDT; CDR2 reads YYEEEE. The CDR3 has 14 amino acids. CDR3 region: CASSKRTGTYGYTF. CDR3 sequence (DNA): TGTGCCAGCAGCAAAAGGACAGGCACCTATGGCTACACCTTC.

The chain links TRBV10-1 to TRBJ2-1; 8 nucleotides match TRBD2. J was trimmed by 7 bases and V by 2 bases; bases with no gene match: 7. The germline V gene encodes CDR1 WNHNN and CDR2 SYGVQD (reference sequence). The CDR3 consists of 15 residues. In nucleotides, the CDR3 is TGCGCCAGCAGTGAGAGGACTAGCCAGGGGAATGAGCAGTTCTTC. Translating it yields CASSERTSQGNEQFF.

The genes are TRBV5-1 and TRBJ2-5; possibly TRBD2 for D (6 bases). CDR1 is SGHRS and CDR2 is YFSETQ in the germline V gene. Trimming cost V 6 bases and J 2 bases, with 14 bases left between them. The CDR3 extends over 14 amino acids. CDR3 in DNA: TGCGCCAGCACCCCCAGGGACTTACAAGAGACCCAGTACTTC. It encodes CASTPRDLQETQYF.

The chain couples TRBV6-4 to TRBJ2-7; a weak D match, TRBD2 (6 bases). The CDR3 contains 15 residues. The V end was cut by 6 bases, the J end by 0 bases, with 15 bases between. CDR1 and CDR2 from the germline V gene are MRHNA and SNTAGT. The CDR3 DNA is TGTGCCAGCAGCATAGCGGATTCAATCTCCTACGAGCAGTACGTC. This codes for CASSIADSISYEQYV.

This clone was observed a single time. J is TRBJ2-2 and V is TRBV24-1; weak D call: TRBD2 (6 bases). The germline V gene has CDR1 KGHDR and CDR2 SFDVKD. Between the trimmed V and J ends, which lost 4 bases and 4 bases, there was a span of 18 bases. CDR3 length: 17 amino acids. The CDR3 DNA is TGTGCCACCAGTGACCAAGGGACTCTTGGGTTCACCGGGGAGCTGTTTTTT. Translation: CATSDQGTLGFTGELFF.

The chain carries TRBV2 and TRBJ1-2; D is undetermined. The CDR3 runs 15 residues. Germline loops: CDR1 SNHLY, CDR2 FYNNEI. V was trimmed by 4 bases and J by 0 bases, leaving 12 bases between them. CDR3 residues: CASSGVGETNYGYTF. DNA of the CDR3: TGTGCCAGCAGTGGTGTCGGGGAAACTAACTATGGCTACACCTTC.

The chain links TRBV2 to TRBJ1-2, with 9 bases that match TRBD1. V was clipped by 3 bases and J by 4 bases; unmatched bases: 9. Looked up from germline, CDR1 is SNHLY and CDR2 is FYNNEI. The CDR3 runs to 16 residues. The CDR3 spells CASSERTGGWGYGYTF. CDR3 bases: TGTGCCAGCAGTGAGCGTACAGGGGGCTGGGGCTATGGCTACACCTTC.

The V and J genes are TRBV7-3 and TRBJ2-1, with D maybe TRBD2 (6 bases). Germline CDR1 reads SGHTA; CDR2 reads FQGTGA. The CDR3 loop spans 15 amino acids. The V and J ends lost 3 bases and 1 base respectively, with 10 bases between them. DNA of the CDR3: TGTGCCAGCAGCTTCGACGGGGGATCCTACAATGAGCAGTTCTTC. This gives the protein CASSFDGGSYNEQFF.

V usage is TRBV12-5 and J usage is TRBJ2-1; 12 bases are shared with TRBD2. V lost 1 base and J lost 8; bases outside the gene matches: 6. The CDR3 is made up of 16 amino acids. Per germline, CDR1 LGHNT and CDR2 FRNRAP. DNA of the CDR3: TGTGCTAGTGGTTTGGGACTAGCGGGAGAGTTTGATGAGCAGTTCTTC. The encoded protein is CASGLGLAGEFDEQFF.

This sequence joins TRBV19 and TRBJ1-6; 9 bases match TRBD1. In germline, CDR1 is LNHDA, CDR2 SQIVND (reference sequence). V lost 9 bases to trimming and J lost 6 bases; unmatched junction nucleotides: 6. This CDR3 is 14 amino acids long. The CDR3 reads CASDPGQGNSPLHF. The CDR3, as DNA: TGTGCCAGCGACCCGGGACAGGGTAATTCACCCCTCCACTTT.

The gene calls are TRBV6-6 and TRBJ1-5; 8 bases map to TRBD1. The ends lost 5 bases at V and 2 bases at J; junction bases unmatched: 5. Germline CDR1 reads MNHNY; CDR2 reads SVGAGI (reference sequence). CDR3 size: 15 residues. This CDR3 reads CASSDRGSGNQPQHF. The CDR3 nucleotides read TGTGCCAGCAGTGACAGGGGATCAGGCAATCAGCCCCAGCATTTT.

This chain links TRBV27 with TRBJ1-1; D is ambiguous. This CDR3 is built from 11 residues. CDR1 and CDR2 from the germline V gene are MNHEY and SMNVEV (reference sequence). V lost 4 bases, J lost 10 bases, and 10 bases lay in between. The chain's CDR3 is CASSSPSRAFF. CDR3 DNA: TGTGCCAGCAGTTCTCCCTCTAGAGCTTTCTTT.

The CDR3 sequence: CASSSTEDYGYTF. The CDR3 coding sequence is TGTGCCAGCAGTTCGACAGAGGACTATGGCTACACCTTC. This chain connects TRBV2 to TRBJ1-2; D is perhaps TRBD1 (5 bases). CDR1 SNHLY and CDR2 FYNNEI come from the germline V gene. The CDR3 consists of 13 residues. Trimming cost V 5 bases and J 3 bases, with 10 bases left between them.

The V call is TRBV7-2, the J call TRBJ2-3; 9 bases map to TRBD2. After removal of 1 base from V and 4 bases from J, the junction contained 3 bases not matched to a gene. The CDR3 contains 15 residues. Germline V gene lookup returns CDR1 SGHTA and CDR2 FQGNSA. The DNA of the CDR3 is TGTGCCAGCAGCTTAGAGGCGGGGGGGCCAGATACGCAGTATTTT. Residues: CASSLEAGGPDTQYF.

The V and J genes are TRBV21-1 and TRBJ2-1; the D segment call TRBD1 is taken from the table without a DNA check. TRBV21-1 is a documented pseudogene. The CDR3 is 14 amino acids. The CDR3 DNA is TGTGCCAGCTCTTGGGGGCCCGGCAGGAATGAGCAGTTCTTC. Translated, it gives CASSWGPGRNEQFF.

The V and J genes are TRBV9 and TRBJ1-2; TRBD1 aligns across 9 bases. Trimming took 5 bases from V and 8 from J; bases not matched to a gene: 10. The CDR3 has 14 residues. CDR1 SGDLS and CDR2 YYNGEE come from the germline V gene. CDR3 nucleotides: TGTGCCAGCAGGGAGGTAGGCGGGACAGGGGGCTACACCTTC. As protein: CASREVGGTGGYTF.

The chain employs TRBV5-1 and TRBJ2-1, with D tentatively TRBD2 (5 bases). The CDR3 loop spans 14 amino acids. V was pared by 2 bases and J by 3 bases, with 9 bases between. Germline V gene lookup returns CDR1 SGHRS and CDR2 YFSETQ. The CDR3 nucleotides read TGCGCCAGCAGCTTAAGCGGTTTCTACAATGAGCAGTTCTTC. Protein sequence: CASSLSGFYNEQFF. Looking up the rest from reference TRBV5-1 and TRBJ2-1 gives the full variable domain: KAGVTQTPRYLIKTRGQQVTLSCSPISGHRSVSWYQQTPGQGLQFLFEYFSETQRNKGNFPGRFSGRQFSNSRSEMNVSTLELGDSALYLCASSLSGFYNEQFFGPGTRLTVL.

The genes are TRBV19 and TRBJ1-5; 8 bases fit TRBD1. CDR3 length equals 15 residues. Germline CDR1 is LNHDA and CDR2 is SQIVND (reference sequence). V shed 5 bases and J 9 bases; nucleotides not matched to a gene: 12. CDR3 loop: CASSVGQGRIRPQHF. As DNA, the CDR3 is TGTGCCAGTAGTGTAGGACAGGGTAGAATCAGGCCCCAGCATTTT.

The V call is TRBV5-1, the J call TRBJ2-4; a weak D match, TRBD2 (6 bases). The ends were cut back, 4 bases at V and 3 bases at J, with 14 bases in the middle. The CDR3 contains 15 residues. Germline loops: CDR1 SGHRS, CDR2 YFSETQ. The CDR3 sequence is CASSPDYVVKNIQYF. The CDR3 DNA sequence: TGCGCCAGCAGCCCGGACTACGTCGTCAAAAACATTCAGTACTTC. Filled out from reference TRBV5-1 and TRBJ2-4, the complete variable domain reads KAGVTQTPRYLIKTRGQQVTLSCSPISGHRSVSWYQQTPGQGLQFLFEYFSETQRNKGNFPGRFSGRQFSNSRSEMNVSTLELGDSALYLCASSPDYVVKNIQYFGAGTRLSVL.

The gene calls are TRBV7-2 and TRBJ2-3, with D unresolved. CDR3 length: 16 residues. With 7 bases removed from V and 0 bases from J, the gap between germline ends came to 17 bases. The germline V gene has CDR1 SGHTA and CDR2 FQGNSA. CDR3 coding DNA: TGTGCCAGCAACCCGATCGCAGGAATTAGCACAGATACGCAGTATTTT. Translating gives CASNPIAGISTDTQYF.

This chain joins TRBV28 and TRBJ1-2, with TRBD1 as a possible D gene (6 bases). Germline V gene sequence: CDR1 MDHEN, CDR2 SYDVKM. The CDR3 has 15 amino acids. Trimming took off 5 bases at V and 6 bases at J, with 19 bases between the two ends. CDR3 region: CASSLPSGAFHGYTF. The CDR3 DNA sequence: TGTGCCAGCAGTCTCCCTTCAGGGGCTTTCCATGGCTACACCTTC.

The chain joins TRBV4-3 to TRBJ2-3; the match to TRBD1 covers 8 bases. Germline V CDR1 and CDR2: LGHNA, YSLEER. The CDR3 is 17 residues long. V shed 1 base and J 5 bases; nucleotides not matched to a gene: 11. The CDR3 spells CASSQGAGGQLGDTQYF. For the CDR3, the DNA is TGCGCCAGCAGCCAAGGGGCAGGGGGCCAGTTAGGAGATACGCAGTATTTT.

The rearrangement uses TRBV3-1 (or the pseudogene TRBV3-2) and TRBJ2-5; D gene uncertain. Germline V lookup: CDR1 LGHDT, CDR2 YNNKEL (reference sequence). The germline V and J ends were trimmed by 1 base and 5 bases, with 5 bases remaining between them. This CDR3 contains 12 residues. The CDR3 loop is CASSQAVETQYF. The CDR3, as DNA: TGTGCCAGCAGCCAAGCGGTGGAGACCCAGTACTTC.

The genes are TRBV5-5 and TRBJ2-2, with 12 bases fitting TRBD2. The CDR3 totals 16 residues. The V segment lost 4 bases and the J segment 6 bases; nucleotides outside the gene matches: 7. The germline V gene encodes CDR1 SGHKS and CDR2 YYEKEE (reference sequence). The CDR3 DNA follows: TGTGCCAGCAGCCCACGACTAGCGGGGGTCCCCGGGGAGCTGTTTTTT. It encodes CASSPRLAGVPGELFF.

This clone showed up just once. The V gene is TRBV6-5, the J gene TRBJ2-3; D is possibly TRBD1 (6 bases). The CDR3 has 16 residues. The V gene's germline CDR1 is MNHEY and CDR2 SVGAGI. Trimming stripped 0 bases from V and 1 base from J, with 11 bases between. The CDR3 nucleotides read TGTGCCAGCAGTTACTCACAGGGATTTGGCACAGATACGCAGTATTTT. Translated, it gives CASSYSQGFGTDTQYF.

This clone was counted once. V and J are TRBV3-1 (or the pseudogene TRBV3-2) and TRBJ2-5; D is perhaps TRBD2 (6 bases). This CDR3 comprises 15 residues. The V end was cut by 0 bases, the J end by 4 bases, with 12 bases between. Per germline, CDR1 LGHDT and CDR2 YNNKEL (reference sequence). DNA of the CDR3: TGTGCCAGCAGCCAAGAAGGGACTGAGGTAGAGACCCAGTACTTC. This codes for CASSQEGTEVETQYF.